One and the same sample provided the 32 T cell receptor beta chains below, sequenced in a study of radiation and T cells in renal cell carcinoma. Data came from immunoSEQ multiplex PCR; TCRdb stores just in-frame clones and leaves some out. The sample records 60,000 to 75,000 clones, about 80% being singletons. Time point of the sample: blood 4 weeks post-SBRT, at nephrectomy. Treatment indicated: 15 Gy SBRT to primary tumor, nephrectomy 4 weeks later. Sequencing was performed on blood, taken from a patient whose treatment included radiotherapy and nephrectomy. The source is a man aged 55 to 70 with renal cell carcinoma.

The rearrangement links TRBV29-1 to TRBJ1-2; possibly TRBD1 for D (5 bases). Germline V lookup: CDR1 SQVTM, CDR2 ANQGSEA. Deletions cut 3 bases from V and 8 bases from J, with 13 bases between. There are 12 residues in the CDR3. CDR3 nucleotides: TGCAGCGTTGAGGGGGTAGCCGGCGGCTACACCTTC. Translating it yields CSVEGVAGGYTF. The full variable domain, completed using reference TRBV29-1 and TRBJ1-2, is SAVISQKPSRDICQRGTSLTIQCQVDSQVTMMFWYRQQPGQSLTLIATANQGSEATYESGFVIDKFPISRPNLTFSTLTVSNMSPEDSSIYLCSVEGVAGGYTFGSGTRLTVV.

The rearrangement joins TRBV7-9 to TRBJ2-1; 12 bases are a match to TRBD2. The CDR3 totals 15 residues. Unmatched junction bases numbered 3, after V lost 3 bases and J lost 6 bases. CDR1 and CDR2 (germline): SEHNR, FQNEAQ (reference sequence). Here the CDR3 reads CASSFQTSGGNEQFF. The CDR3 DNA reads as TGTGCCAGCAGCTTCCAGACTAGCGGGGGCAATGAGCAGTTCTTC.

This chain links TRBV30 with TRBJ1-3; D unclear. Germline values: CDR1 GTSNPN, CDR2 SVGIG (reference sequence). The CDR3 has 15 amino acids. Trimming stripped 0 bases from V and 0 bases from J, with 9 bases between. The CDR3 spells CAWSVGSNSGNTIYF. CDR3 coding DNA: TGTGCCTGGAGTGTAGGCAGTAACTCTGGAAACACCATATATTTT.

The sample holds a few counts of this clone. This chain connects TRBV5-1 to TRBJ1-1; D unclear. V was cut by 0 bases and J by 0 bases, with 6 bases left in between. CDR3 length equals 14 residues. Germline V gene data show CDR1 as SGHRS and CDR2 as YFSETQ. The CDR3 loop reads CASSLGVMNTEAFF. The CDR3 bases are TGCGCCAGCAGCTTGGGAGTCATGAACACTGAAGCTTTCTTT.

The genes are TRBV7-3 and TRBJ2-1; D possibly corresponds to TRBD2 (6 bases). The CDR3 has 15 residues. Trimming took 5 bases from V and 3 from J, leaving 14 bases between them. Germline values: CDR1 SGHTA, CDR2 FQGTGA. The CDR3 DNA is TGTGCCAGCAGCCCCCCCCGGGGGAACTACAATGAGCAGTTCTTC. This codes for CASSPPRGNYNEQFF.

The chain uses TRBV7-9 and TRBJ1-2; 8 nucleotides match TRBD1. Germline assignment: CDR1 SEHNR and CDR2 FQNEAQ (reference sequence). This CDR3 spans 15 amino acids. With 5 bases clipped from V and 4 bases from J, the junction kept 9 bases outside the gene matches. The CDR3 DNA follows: TGTGCCAGCAGCCCCAACCCGGACAGGGTCTATGGCTACACCTTC. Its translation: CASSPNPDRVYGYTF.

CDR3 DNA: TGTGCCAGCAGCCAAGAGGGTGGGGAGCAGTTCTTC. Protein: CASSQEGGEQFF. The V gene is TRBV4-2, the J gene TRBJ2-1; D ambiguous. Deletions cut 0 bases from V and 10 bases from J, with 7 bases between. Germline CDR1 and CDR2: LGHNA and YNFKEQ. The CDR3 covers 12 residues.

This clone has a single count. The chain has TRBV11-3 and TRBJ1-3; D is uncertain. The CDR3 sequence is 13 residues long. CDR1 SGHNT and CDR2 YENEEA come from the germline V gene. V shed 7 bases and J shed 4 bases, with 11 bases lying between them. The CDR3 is CASKRGWGNTIYF. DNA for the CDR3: TGTGCCAGCAAACGGGGTTGGGGAAACACCATATATTTT.

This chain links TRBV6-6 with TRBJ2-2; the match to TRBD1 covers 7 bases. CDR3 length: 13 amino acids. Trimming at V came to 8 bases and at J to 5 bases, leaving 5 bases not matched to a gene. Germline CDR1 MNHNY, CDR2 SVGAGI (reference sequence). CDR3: CASGKQGTGELFF. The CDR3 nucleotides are TGTGCCAGCGGGAAACAGGGGACCGGGGAGCTGTTTTTT.

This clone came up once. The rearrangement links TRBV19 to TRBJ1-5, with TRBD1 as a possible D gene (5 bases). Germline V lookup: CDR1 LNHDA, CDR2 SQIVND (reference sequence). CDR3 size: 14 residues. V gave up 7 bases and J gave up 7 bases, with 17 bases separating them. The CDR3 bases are TGTGCCAGTAAACCCCCCTTTCGGGGGCAGCCCCAGCATTTT. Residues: CASKPPFRGQPQHF.

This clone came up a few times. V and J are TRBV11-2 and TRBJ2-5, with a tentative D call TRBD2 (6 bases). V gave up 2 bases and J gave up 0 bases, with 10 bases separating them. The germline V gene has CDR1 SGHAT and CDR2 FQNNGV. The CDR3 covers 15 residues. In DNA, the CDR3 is TGTGCCAGCAGCTTACGTGGGGGGTACCAAGAGACCCAGTACTTC. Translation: CASSLRGGYQETQYF.

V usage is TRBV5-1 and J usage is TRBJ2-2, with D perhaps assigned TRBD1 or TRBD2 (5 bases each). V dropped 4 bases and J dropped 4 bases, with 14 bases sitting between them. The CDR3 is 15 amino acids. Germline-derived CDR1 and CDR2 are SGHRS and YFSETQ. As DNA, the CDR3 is TGCGCCAGCAGCCTCCGGGACGCTACCACCGGGGAGCTGTTTTTT. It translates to CASSLRDATTGELFF.

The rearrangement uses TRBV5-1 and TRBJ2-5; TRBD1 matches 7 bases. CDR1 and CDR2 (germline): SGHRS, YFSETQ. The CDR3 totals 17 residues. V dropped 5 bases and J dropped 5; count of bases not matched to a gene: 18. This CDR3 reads CASSPERTGALKETQYF. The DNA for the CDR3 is TGCGCCAGCAGTCCAGAGAGAACAGGGGCCCTAAAGGAGACCCAGTACTTC.

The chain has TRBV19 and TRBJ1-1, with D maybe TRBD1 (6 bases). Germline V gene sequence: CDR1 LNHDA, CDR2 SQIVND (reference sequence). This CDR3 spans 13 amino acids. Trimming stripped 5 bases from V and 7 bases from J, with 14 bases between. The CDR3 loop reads CASSATGTREAFF. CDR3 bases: TGTGCCAGTAGTGCTACAGGGACCCGTGAAGCTTTCTTT.

The CDR3 DNA is TGCGCCAGCAGCTTGGCCCAGGCAAGCACAGATACGCAGTATTTT. Translating gives CASSLAQASTDTQYF. The chain links TRBV5-1 to TRBJ2-3; no clear D. Trimming took 0 bases from V and 0 from J, leaving 8 bases between them. From germline, CDR1 is SGHRS and CDR2 YFSETQ. The CDR3 has 15 residues.

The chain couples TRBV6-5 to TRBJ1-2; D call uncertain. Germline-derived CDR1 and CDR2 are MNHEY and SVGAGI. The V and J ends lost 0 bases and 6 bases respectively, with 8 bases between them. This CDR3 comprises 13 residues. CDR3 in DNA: TGTGCCAGCAGTTACTCGTATCGACATGGCTACACCTTC. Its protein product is CASSYSYRHGYTF.

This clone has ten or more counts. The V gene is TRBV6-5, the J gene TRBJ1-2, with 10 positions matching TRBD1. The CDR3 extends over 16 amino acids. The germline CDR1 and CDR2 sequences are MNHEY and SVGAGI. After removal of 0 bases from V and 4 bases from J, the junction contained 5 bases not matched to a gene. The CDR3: CASSYSRTGGGYGYTF. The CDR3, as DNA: TGTGCCAGCAGTTACTCGCGGACAGGGGGTGGCTATGGCTACACCTTC.

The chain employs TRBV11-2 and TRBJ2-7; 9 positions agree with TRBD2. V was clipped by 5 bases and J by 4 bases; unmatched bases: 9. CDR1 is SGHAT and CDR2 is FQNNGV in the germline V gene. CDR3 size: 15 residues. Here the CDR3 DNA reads TGTGCCAGCAGCCTTACCGGGACTAGCCTGTACGAGCAGTACGTC. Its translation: CASSLTGTSLYEQYV.

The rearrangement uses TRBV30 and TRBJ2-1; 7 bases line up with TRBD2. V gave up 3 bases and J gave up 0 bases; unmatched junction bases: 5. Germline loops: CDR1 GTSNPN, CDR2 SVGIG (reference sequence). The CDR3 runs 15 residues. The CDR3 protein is CAWSASGGSYNEQFF. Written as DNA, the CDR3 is TGTGCCTGGAGCGCTAGCGGAGGCTCCTACAATGAGCAGTTCTTC.

In nucleotides, the CDR3 is TGCGCCAGCAGGTTGCTTGGCGTGGAGGTCTACCCAGGCAATTCACCCCTCCACTTT. Translation: CASRLLGVEVYPGNSPLHF. The genes are TRBV5-1 and TRBJ1-6; D call uncertain. V lost 5 bases, J lost 7 bases, and 28 bases lay in between. In germline, CDR1 is SGHRS, CDR2 YFSETQ. The CDR3 is made up of 19 amino acids.

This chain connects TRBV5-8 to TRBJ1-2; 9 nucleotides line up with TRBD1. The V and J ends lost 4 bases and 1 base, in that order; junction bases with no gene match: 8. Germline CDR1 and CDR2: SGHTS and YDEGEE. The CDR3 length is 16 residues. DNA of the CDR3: TGTGCCAGCAGCCCTTTACAGGGGGCTGATAACTATGGCTACACCTTC. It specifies CASSPLQGADNYGYTF.

Here the CDR3 reads CATSRDQGVNQPQHF. The DNA of the CDR3 is TGTGCCACCAGCAGAGATCAGGGGGTAAATCAGCCCCAGCATTTT. J is TRBJ1-5 and V is TRBV15; 7 bases agree with TRBD1. Germline V CDR1 and CDR2: LNHNV, YYDKDF (reference sequence). CDR3 length: 15 amino acids. V shed 0 bases and J 4 bases; nucleotides not matched to a gene: 3. Looking up the rest from reference TRBV15 and TRBJ1-5 gives the full variable domain: DAMVIQNPRYQVTQFGKPVTLSCSQTLNHNVMYWYQQKSSQAPKLLFHYYDKDFNNEADTPDNFQSRRPNTSFCFLDIRSPGLGDTAMYLCATSRDQGVNQPQHFGDGTRLSIL.

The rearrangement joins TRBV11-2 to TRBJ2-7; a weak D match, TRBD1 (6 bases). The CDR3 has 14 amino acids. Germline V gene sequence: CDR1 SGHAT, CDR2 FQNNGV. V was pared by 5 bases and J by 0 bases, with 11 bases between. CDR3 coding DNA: TGTGCCAGCAGCCTGGGACACCTCTCCTACGAGCAGTACTTC. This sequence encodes CASSLGHLSYEQYF.

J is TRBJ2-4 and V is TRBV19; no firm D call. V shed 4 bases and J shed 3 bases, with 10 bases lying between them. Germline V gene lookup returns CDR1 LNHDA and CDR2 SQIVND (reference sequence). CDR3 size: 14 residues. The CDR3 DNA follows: TGTGCCAGTAGTAGCCCAGGTGGCAAAAACATTCAGTACTTC. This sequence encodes CASSSPGGKNIQYF. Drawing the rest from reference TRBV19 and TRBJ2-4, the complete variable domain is DGGITQSPKYLFRKEGQNVTLSCEQNLNHDAMYWYRQDPGQGLRLIYYSQIVNDFQKGDIAEGYSVSREKKESFPLTVTSAQKNPTAFYLCASSSPGGKNIQYFGAGTRLSVL.

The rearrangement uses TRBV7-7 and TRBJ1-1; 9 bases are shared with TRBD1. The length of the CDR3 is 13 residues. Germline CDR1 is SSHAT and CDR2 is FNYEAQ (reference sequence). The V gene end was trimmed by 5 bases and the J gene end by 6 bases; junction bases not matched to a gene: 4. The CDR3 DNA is TGTGCCAGCAGCCAGGACAGGGGCGCTGAAGCTTTCTTT. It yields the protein CASSQDRGAEAFF.

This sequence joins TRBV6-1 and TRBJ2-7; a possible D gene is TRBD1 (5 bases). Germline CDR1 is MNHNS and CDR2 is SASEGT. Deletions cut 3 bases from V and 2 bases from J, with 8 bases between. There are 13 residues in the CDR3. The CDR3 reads CASSEGPTYEQYF. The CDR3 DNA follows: TGTGCCAGCAGTGAGGGGCCTACCTACGAGCAGTACTTC.

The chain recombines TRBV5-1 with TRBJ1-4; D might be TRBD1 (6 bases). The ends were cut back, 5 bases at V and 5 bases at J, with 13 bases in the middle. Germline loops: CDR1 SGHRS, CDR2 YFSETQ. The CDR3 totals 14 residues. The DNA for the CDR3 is TGCGCCAGCAGGCAGGACAGTACCAATGAAAAACTGTTTTTT. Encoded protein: CASRQDSTNEKLFF.

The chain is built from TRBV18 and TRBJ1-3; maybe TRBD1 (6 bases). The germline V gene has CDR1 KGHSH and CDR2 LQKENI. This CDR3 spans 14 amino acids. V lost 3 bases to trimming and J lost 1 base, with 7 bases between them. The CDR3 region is CASSPTGSGNTIYF. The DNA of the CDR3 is TGTGCCAGCTCACCCACAGGGTCTGGAAACACCATATATTTT.

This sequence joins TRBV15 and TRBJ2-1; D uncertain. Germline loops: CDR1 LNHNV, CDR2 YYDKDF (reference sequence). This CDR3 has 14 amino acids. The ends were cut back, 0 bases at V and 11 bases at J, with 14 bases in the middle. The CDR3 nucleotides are TGTGCCACCAGCAGAGATCGTCACACCCGCAAGCAGTTCTTC. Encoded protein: CATSRDRHTRKQFF.

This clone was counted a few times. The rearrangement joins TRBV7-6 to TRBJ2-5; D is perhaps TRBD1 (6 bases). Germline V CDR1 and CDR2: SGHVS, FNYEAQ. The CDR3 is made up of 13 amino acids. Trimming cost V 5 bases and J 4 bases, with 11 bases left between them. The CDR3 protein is CASSREQGETQYF. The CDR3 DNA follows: TGTGCCAGCAGCAGAGAACAGGGAGAGACCCAGTACTTC.

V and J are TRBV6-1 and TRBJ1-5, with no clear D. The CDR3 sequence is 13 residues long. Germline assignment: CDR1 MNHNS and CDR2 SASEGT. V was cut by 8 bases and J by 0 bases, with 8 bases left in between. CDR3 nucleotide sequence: TGTGCCAGCGGGGAGTATAGCAATCAGCCCCAGCATTTT. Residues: CASGEYSNQPQHF.

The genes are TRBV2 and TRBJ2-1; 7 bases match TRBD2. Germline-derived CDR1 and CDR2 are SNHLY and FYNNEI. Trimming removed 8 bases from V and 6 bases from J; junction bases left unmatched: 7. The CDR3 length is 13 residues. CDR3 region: CASDSSGLNEQFF. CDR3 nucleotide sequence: TGTGCCAGCGACTCTAGCGGCCTCAATGAGCAGTTCTTC.